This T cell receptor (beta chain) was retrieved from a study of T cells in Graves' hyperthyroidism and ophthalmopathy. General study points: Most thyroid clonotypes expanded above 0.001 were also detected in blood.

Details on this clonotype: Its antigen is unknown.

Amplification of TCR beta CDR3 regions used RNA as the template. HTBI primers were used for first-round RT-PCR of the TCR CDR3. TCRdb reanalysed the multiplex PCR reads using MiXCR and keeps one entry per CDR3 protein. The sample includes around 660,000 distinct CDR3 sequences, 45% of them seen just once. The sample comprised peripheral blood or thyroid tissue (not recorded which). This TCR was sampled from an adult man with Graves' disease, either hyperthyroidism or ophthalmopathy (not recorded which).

CDR3 nucleotides: TGTGCCAGCAGCCCATTCTTGAGTCGAGGCTACACCTTC. It is translated as CASSPFLSRGYTF. This chain links TRBV12-3 or TRBV12-4 with TRBJ1-2; D gene ambiguous. This CDR3 is built from 13 residues. Trimming stripped 6 bases from V and 8 bases from J, with 16 bases between.